This TCR beta chain was recorded in a study of cytomegalovirus exposure and HLA in healthy donors. The PCR ran on 60 Vbeta and 13 Jbeta primers. Method: immunoSEQ multiplex PCR; TCRdb's copy keeps in-frame clones and lacks some. Of 130,000 to 150,000 clones detected, about 80% appear once; the ten largest clones hold around 4.3%. The CDR3 sequence is 17 residues long. Overall study results and limits: In an earlier analysis, about 87% or about 30%: the productive usage of most TCR beta V segments. Exclusion applied to some V segments, including TRBV6-2 and TRBV6-3, as they were indistinguishable. On later analysis, the bulk of CMV-associated TCR beta chains appeared to be HLA-restricted. The authors listed 164 TCR beta chains as cytomegalovirus-associated.

Comment on this clone: Antigen unknown.

The receptor's source is a man aged 35-49 years in good health and CMV-seronegative. The rearrangement links TRBV21-1 to TRBJ2-7; the table's D call, TRBD1, was not checked against the DNA. TRBV21-1 is tagged as a pseudogene. Sequencing input: PBMCs. The CDR3 reads CASSKGVDRGTPYEQYF. The CDR3 DNA follows: TGTGCCAGCAGCAAAGGAGTAGACAGGGGAACCCCCTACGAGCAGTACTTC.